The sequence of this T cell receptor beta chain was determined in a study of Ad26.COV2.S vaccination and SARS-CoV-2 variants. Treatment meaning: some 20 received Ad26.COV2.S at low or high dose, single or two shots; several received placebo; per-sample allocation not given. The investigators took samples on day 63 after the first vaccine or placebo injection. An 18-55-year-old adult in Boston served as donor. Repertoires were generated with immunoSEQ multiplex PCR, while TCRdb's copy carries only in-frame clones and drops some. The repertoire has roughly 350,000 clones, 65% to 90% of them found once; the top ten carry around 11%. The CDR3 has 14 residues. Germline V gives CDR1 SGHRS, CDR2 YFSETQ. The trim removed 3 bases at V and 3 bases at J, leaving 4 bases unmatched.

This chain connects TRBV5-1 to TRBJ2-7; 9 nucleotides align to TRBD1. The source was peripheral blood, collected in a trial of Ad26.COV2.S vaccine versus placebo. This sequence was found in a person between 18 and 60 years old who received the Ad26.COV2.S COVID-19 vaccine or a placebo. The CDR3 DNA reads TGCGCCAGCAGCTCCGGGACAGGGAACTACGAGCAGTACTTC. This gives the protein CASSSGTGNYEQYF.